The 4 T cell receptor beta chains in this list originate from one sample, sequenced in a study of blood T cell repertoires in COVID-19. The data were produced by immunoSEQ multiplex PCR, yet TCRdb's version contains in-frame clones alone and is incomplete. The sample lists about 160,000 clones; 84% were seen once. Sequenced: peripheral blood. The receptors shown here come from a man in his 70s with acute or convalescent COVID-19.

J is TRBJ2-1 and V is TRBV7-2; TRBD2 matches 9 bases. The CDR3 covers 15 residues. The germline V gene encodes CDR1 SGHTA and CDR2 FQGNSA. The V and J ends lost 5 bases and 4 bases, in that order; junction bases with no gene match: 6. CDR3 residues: CASSRLAGPYNEQFF. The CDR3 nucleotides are TGTGCCAGCAGCCGCCTAGCGGGGCCTTACAATGAGCAGTTCTTC.

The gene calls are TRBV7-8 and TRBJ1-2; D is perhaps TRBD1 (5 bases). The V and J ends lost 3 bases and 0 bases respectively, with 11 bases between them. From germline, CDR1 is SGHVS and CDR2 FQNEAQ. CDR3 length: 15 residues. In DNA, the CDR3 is TGTGCCAGCAGCTTCGGACATGAACCTAACTATGGCTACACCTTC. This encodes CASSFGHEPNYGYTF.

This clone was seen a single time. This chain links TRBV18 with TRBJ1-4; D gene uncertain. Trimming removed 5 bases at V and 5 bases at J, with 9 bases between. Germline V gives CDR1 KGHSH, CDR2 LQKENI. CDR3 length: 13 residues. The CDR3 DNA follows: TGTGCCAGCTCAGTAATCCGGAATGAAAAACTGTTTTTT. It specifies CASSVIRNEKLFF.

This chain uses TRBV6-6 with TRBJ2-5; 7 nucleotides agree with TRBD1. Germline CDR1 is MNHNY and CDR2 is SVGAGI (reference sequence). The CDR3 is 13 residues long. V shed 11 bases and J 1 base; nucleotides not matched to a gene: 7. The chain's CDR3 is CAGSGQPQETQYF. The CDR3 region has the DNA TGTGCCGGTTCGGGACAGCCCCAAGAGACCCAGTACTTC.